The sequence of this TCR beta chain was determined in a study of cytotoxic CD8 clonotypes in ibrutinib-treated CLL. With 3 bases removed from V and 2 bases from J, the gap between germline ends came to 12 bases. Germline V gene lookup returns CDR1 SGHRS and CDR2 YFSETQ. CDR3 length equals 14 residues. Only in-frame clones appear in the TCRdb table, and some are missing; sequencing was by immunoSEQ multiplex PCR. The table lists approximately 97,000 clones, roughly three quarters of them singletons. Sequences were derived from PBMCs, sampled after 24 months of ibrutinib treatment. The receptor was derived from a human donor with chronic lymphocytic leukemia. The chain is built from TRBV5-1 and TRBJ2-7; D is perhaps TRBD1 or TRBD2 (5 bases each). In nucleotides, the CDR3 is TGCGCCAGCAGCTCGCAGGGACCTCCCTACGAGCAGTACTTC. Residues: CASSSQGPPYEQYF.